Reported below is one TCR beta chain. Its antigen is not identified. With 60 Vbeta and 13 Jbeta primers, the PCR was carried out. The table came from immunoSEQ multiplex PCR; TCRdb's copy has only in-frame clones and leaves some out. Among tens of thousands of clones listed, 75% were seen once. The germline CDR1 and CDR2 sequences are LNHNV and YYDKDF (reference sequence). The length of the CDR3 is 15 residues. The V gene lost 0 bases and the J gene lost 4 bases, with 10 bases spanning the gap. This specimen comes from a study of cytomegalovirus exposure and HLA in healthy donors. Regarding the study as a whole: Indistinguishability led to the exclusion of some V segments, TRBV6-2 and TRBV6-3 included.

The sample taken for sequencing was PBMCs. The sequence came from a man in his forties in good health and CMV-seronegative. This chain uses TRBV15 with TRBJ1-5, with D hard to call. CDR3 DNA sequence: TGTGCCACCAGCAGAGATCCCGGCGGGAATCAGCCCCAGCATTTT. As protein: CATSRDPGGNQPQHF.